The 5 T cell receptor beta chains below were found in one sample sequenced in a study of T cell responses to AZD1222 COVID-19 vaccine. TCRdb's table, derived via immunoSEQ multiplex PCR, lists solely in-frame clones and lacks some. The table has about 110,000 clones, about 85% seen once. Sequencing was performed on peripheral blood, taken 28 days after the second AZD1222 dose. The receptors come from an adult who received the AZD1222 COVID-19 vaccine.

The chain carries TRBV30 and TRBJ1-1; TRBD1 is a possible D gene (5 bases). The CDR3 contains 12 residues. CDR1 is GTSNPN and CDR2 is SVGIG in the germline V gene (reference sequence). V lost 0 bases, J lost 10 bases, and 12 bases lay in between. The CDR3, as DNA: TGTGCCTGGAGTGTCGGACAAGGGGCAGCTTTCTTT. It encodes CAWSVGQGAAFF.

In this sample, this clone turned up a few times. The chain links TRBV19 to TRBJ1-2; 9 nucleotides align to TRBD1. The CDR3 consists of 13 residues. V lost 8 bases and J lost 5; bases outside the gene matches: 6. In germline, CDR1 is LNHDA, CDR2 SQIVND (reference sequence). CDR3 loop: CASGRDRGYGYTF. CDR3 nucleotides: TGTGCCAGTGGACGAGACAGGGGGTATGGCTACACCTTC.

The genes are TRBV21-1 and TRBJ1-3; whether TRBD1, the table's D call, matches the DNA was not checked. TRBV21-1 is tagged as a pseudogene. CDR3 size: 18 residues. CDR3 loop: CASSKGTGTDCFGNTIYF. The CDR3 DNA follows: TGTGCCAGCAGCAAAGGAACCGGGACAGACTGCTTTGGAAACACCATATATTTT.

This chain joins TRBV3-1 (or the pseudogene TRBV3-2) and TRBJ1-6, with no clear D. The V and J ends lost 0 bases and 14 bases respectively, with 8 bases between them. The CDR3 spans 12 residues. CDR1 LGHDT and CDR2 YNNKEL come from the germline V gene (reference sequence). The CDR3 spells CASSQEGSALHF. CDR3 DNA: TGTGCCAGCAGCCAAGAAGGGTCCGCCCTCCACTTT.

CDR3: CAISEDRINSPLHF. Written as DNA, the CDR3 is TGTGCCATCAGTGAAGACAGAATCAATTCACCCCTCCACTTT. The V and J genes are TRBV10-3 and TRBJ1-6; weak D call: TRBD1 (5 bases). This CDR3 has 14 amino acids. Germline V lookup: CDR1 ENHRY, CDR2 SYGVKD. Trimming removed 3 bases at V and 7 bases at J, with 10 bases between.